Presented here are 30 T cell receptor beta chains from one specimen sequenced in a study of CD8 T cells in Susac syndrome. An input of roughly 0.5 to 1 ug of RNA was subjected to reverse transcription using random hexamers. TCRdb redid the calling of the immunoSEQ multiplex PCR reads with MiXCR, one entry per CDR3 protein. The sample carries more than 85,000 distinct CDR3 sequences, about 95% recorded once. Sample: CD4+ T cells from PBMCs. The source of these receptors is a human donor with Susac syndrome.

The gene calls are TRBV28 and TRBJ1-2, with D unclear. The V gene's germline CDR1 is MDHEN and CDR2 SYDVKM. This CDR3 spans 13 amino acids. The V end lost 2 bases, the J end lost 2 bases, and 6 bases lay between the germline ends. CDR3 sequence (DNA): TGTGCCAGCAGTTTACTAGGGAACTATGGCTACACCTTC. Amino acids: CASSLLGNYGYTF.

The DNA for the CDR3 is TGTGCCAGCAGTTTAAGGGGGCCCGCTTCTGGGGCCAACGTCCTGACTTTC. Translated: CASSLRGPASGANVLTF. The chain employs TRBV27 and TRBJ2-6; 7 nucleotides agree with TRBD1. This CDR3 spans 17 amino acids. J gave up 1 base and V 2 bases, and 5 bases lay outside the gene matches. Germline assignment: CDR1 MNHEY and CDR2 SMNVEV (reference sequence).

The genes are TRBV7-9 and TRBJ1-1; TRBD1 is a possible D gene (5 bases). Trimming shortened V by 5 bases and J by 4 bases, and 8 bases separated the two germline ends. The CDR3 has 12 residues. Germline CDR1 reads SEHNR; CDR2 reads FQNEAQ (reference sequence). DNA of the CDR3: TGTGCCAGCAGCGCTAGGGGCACTGAAGCTTTCTTT. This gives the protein CASSARGTEAFF.

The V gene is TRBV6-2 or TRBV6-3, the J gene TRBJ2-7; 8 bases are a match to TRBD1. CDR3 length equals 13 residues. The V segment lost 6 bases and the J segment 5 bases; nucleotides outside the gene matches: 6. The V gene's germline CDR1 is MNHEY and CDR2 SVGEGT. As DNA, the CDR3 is TGTGCCAGCAGCGGGACAGGACCAAACGAGCAGTACTTC. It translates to CASSGTGPNEQYF.

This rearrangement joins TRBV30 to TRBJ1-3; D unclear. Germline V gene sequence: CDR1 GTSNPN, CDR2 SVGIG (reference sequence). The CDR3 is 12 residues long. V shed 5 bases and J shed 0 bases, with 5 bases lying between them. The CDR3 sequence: CAWASSGNTIYF. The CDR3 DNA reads TGTGCCTGGGCCAGCTCTGGAAACACCATATATTTT.

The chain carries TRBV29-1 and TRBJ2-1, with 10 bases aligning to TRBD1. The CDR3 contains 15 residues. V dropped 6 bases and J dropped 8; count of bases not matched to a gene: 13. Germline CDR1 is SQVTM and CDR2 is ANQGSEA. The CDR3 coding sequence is TGCAGCGTGTCAAACCGGGACAGGGGACTTGATGAGCAGTTCTTC. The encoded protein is CSVSNRDRGLDEQFF.

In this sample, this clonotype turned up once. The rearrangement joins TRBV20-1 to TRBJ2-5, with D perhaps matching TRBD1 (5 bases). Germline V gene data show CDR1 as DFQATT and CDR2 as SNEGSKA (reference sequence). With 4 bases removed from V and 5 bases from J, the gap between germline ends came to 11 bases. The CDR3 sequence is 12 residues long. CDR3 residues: CSATPGFETQYF. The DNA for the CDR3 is TGCAGTGCTACTCCAGGGTTCGAGACCCAGTACTTC.

The CDR3 reads CAWRTGPYEQYF. The CDR3 bases are TGTGCCTGGAGGACAGGGCCCTACGAGCAGTACTTC. The chain carries TRBV30 and TRBJ2-7, with TRBD1 identical over 7 bases. The CDR3 runs to 12 residues. Germline-derived CDR1 and CDR2 are GTSNPN and SVGIG (reference sequence). The V and J ends lost 3 bases and 2 bases, in that order; junction bases with no gene match: 1. Full variable domain (rest looked up from reference TRBV30 and TRBJ2-7): SQTIHQWPATLVQPVGSPLSLECTVEGTSNPNLYWYRQAAGRGLQLLFYSVGIGQISSEVPQNLSASRPQDRQFILSSKKLLLSDSGFYLCAWRTGPYEQYFGPGTRLTVT.

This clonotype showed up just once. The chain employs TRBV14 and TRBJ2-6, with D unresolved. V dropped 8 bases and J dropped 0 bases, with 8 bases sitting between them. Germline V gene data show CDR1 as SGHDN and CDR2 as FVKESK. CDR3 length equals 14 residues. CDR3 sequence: CASGEFSGANVLTF. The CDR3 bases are TGTGCCAGCGGCGAGTTCTCTGGGGCCAACGTCCTGACTTTC.

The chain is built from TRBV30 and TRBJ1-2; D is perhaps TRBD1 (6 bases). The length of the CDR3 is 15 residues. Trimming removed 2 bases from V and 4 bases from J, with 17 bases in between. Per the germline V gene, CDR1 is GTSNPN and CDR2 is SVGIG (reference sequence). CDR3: CAWSMDSTSLYGYTF. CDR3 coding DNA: TGTGCCTGGAGTATGGACAGCACGTCCCTCTATGGCTACACCTTC.

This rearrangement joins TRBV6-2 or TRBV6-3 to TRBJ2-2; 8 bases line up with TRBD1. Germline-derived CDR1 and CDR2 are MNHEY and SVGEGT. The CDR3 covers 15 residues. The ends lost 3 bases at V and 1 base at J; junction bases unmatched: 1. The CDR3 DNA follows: TGTGCCAGCAGTTATGGGACAGGGAACACCGGGGAGCTGTTTTTT. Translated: CASSYGTGNTGELFF.

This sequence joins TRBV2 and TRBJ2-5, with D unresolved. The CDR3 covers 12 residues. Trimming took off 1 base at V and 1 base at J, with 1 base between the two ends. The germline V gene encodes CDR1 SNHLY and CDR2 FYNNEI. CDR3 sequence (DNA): TGTGCCAGCAGTGAAGGCCAAGAGACCCAGTACTTC. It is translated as CASSEGQETQYF.

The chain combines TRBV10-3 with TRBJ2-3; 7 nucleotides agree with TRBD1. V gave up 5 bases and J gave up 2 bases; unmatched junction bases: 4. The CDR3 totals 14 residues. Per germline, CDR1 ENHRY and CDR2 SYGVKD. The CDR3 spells CAISLTGDTDTQYF. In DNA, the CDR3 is TGTGCCATCAGTCTTACAGGGGACACAGATACGCAGTATTTT.

Written as DNA, the CDR3 is TGTGCCAGTAGGAGCAGGGTTGCGGGGGGTGATGAGCAGTTCTTC. This sequence encodes CASRSRVAGGDEQFF. The chain recombines TRBV19 with TRBJ2-1, with 8 bases aligning to TRBD2. Per germline, CDR1 LNHDA and CDR2 SQIVND (reference sequence). The CDR3 spans 15 residues. The J segment lost 8 bases and the V segment lost 6 bases, leaving 12 bases of the junction unmatched.

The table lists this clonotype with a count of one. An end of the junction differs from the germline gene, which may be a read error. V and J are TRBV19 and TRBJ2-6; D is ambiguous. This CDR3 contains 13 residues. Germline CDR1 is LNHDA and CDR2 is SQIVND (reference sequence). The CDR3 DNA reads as TGTGCCAGTAGTAGCTCTGGGTCCAACGTCCTGACTTTC. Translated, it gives CASSSSGSNVLTF.

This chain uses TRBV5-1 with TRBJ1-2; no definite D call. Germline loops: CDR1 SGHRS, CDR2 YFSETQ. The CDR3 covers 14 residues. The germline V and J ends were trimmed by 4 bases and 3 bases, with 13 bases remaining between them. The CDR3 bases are TGCGCCAGCAGCCCCGAGGCGGGTGACTATGGCTACACCTTC. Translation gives CASSPEAGDYGYTF.

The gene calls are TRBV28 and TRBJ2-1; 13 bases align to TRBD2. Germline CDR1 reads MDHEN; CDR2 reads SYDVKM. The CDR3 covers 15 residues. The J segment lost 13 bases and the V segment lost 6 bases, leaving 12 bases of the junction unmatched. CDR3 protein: CASRGAWTSGGKQFF. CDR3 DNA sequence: TGTGCCAGCAGGGGGGCGTGGACTAGCGGGGGAAAACAGTTCTTC.

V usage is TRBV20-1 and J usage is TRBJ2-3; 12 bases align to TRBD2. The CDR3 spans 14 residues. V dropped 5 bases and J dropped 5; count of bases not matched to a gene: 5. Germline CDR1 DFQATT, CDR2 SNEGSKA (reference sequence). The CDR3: CSAPSGGAVDTQYF. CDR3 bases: TGCAGTGCTCCTAGCGGGGGGGCAGTAGATACGCAGTATTTT.

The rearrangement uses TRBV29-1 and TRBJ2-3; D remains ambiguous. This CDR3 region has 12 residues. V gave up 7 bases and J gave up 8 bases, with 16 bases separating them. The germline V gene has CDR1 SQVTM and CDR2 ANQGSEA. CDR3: CSGDGRRGTQYF. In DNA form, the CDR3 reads TGCAGCGGAGACGGACGTCGCGGTACGCAGTATTTT.

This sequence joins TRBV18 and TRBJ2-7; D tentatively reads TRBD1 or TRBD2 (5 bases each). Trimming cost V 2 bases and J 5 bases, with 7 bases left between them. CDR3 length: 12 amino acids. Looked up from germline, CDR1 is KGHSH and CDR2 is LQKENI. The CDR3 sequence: CASSPGDHEQYF. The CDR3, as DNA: TGTGCCAGCTCACCAGGGGACCACGAGCAGTACTTC.

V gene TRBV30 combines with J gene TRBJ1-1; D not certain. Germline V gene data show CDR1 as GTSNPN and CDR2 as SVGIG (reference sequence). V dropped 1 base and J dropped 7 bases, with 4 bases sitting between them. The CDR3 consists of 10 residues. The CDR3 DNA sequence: TGTGCCTGGAGTGAGGATGAAGCTTTCTTT. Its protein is CAWSEDEAFF.

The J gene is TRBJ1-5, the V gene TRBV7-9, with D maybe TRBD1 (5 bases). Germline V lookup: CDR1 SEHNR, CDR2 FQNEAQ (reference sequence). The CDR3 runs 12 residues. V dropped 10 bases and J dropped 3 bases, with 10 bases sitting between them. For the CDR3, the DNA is TGTGCCATTTCGACAGACAATCAGCCCCAGCATTTT. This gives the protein CAISTDNQPQHF.

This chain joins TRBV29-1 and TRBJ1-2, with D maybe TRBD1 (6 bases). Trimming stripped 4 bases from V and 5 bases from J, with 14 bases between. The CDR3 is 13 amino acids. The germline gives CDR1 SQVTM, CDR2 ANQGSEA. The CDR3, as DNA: TGCAGCGTTGCCACAGGGCCTCGTTATGGCTACACCTTC. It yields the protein CSVATGPRYGYTF.

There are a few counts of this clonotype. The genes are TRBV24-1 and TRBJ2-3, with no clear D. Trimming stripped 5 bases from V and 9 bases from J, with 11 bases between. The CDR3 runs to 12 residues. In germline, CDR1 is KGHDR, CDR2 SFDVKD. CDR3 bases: TGTGCCACCAGTGCCACCACTCAGACGCAGTATTTT. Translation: CATSATTQTQYF.

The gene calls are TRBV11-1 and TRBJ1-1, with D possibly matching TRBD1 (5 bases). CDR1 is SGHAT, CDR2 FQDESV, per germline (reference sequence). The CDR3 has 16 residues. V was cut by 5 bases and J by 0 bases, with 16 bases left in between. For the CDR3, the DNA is TGTGCCAGCAGCCCCCCCGGGGACGCTATGAACACTGAAGCTTTCTTT. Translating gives CASSPPGDAMNTEAFF.

The CDR3 nucleotides are TGCAGTGCAGGGACAGGGGGCAAGGATGGCTACACCTTC. It encodes CSAGTGGKDGYTF. This chain joins TRBV20-1 and TRBJ1-2, with 12 bases matching TRBD1. Germline assignment: CDR1 DFQATT and CDR2 SNEGSKA (reference sequence). This CDR3 spans 13 amino acids. With 6 bases clipped from V and 6 bases from J, the junction kept 5 bases outside the gene matches.

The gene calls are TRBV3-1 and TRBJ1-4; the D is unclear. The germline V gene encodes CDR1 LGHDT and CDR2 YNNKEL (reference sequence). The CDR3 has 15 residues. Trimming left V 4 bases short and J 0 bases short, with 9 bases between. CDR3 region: CASSLDIATNEKLFF. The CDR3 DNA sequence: TGTGCCAGCAGCCTCGACATTGCAACTAATGAAAAACTGTTTTTT.

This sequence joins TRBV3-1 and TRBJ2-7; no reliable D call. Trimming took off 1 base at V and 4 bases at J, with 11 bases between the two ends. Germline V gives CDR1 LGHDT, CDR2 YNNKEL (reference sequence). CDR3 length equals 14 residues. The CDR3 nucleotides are TGTGCCAGCAGCCAAGCCGGCGGACCTTACGAGCAGTACTTC. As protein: CASSQAGGPYEQYF.

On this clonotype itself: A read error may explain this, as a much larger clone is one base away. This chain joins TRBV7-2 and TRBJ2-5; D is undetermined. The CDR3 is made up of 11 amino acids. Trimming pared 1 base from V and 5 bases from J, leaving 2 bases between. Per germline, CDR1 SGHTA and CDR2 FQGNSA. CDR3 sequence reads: CASSLVETQYF. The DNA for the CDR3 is TGTGCCAGCAGCTTAGTGGAGACCCAGTACTTC.

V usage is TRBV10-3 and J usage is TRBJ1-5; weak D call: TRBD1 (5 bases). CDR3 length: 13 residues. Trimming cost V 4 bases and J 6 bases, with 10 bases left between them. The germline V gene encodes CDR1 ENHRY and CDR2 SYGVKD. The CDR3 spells CAISGGDSQPQHF. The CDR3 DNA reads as TGTGCCATCAGTGGGGGGGACTCTCAGCCCCAGCATTTT.